This T cell receptor (beta chain) was profiled in a study of radiotherapy plus CTLA-4 blockade in lung cancer. In the study overall: Disease control was seen in about 34% of patients, objective responses in approximately 20%. Study-wide results and limits: Response, reportedly, was best predicted by interferon-beta along with early blood T cell clone dynamics. An expansion of tumor-derived TCR clones occurred in blood after radiotherapy plus ipilimumab.

The assay was immunoSEQ multiplex PCR, and TCRdb's table has in-frame clones only and misses some. The sample lists some 71,000 clones, around 77% occurring once. Trimming removed 4 bases from V and 8 bases from J, with 18 bases in between. This CDR3 is built from 14 residues. CDR1 and CDR2 (germline): MNHEY, SMNVEV (reference sequence). On this clone: Its antigen is undetermined.

Focal radiation and CTLA-4 blockade (ipilimumab) were tested in chemo-refractory metastatic non-small-cell lung cancer patients. V usage is TRBV27 and J usage is TRBJ2-7; D possibly corresponds to TRBD2 (6 bases). This TCR derives from a human donor with non-small cell lung cancer whose response to radiotherapy plus ipilimumab could not be evaluated. Some clones in this sample may be carry-over from other donors' samples. The sequencing used peripheral blood, collected from a patient treated with radiotherapy plus ipilimumab. CDR3 residues: CASSSQGRGGKQYF. DNA of the CDR3: TGTGCCAGCAGTTCCCAGGGTAGGGGAGGAAAGCAGTACTTC.